This entry describes one TCR beta chain. Its target antigen remains unknown. Base qualities were left out, and no much larger clone turns up one base away. The immunoSEQ Assay, a bias-controlled multiplex PCR, was used to amplify TCRbeta CDR3 regions from genomic DNA. The source study handled its data this way. The number of nucleated cells in each sample was estimated from the amplification of reference gene primers within the assay. Sequence reads were collapsed and filtered to measure the absolute abundance of every unique TCRbeta CDR3 rearrangement. For each sample, productive Simpson clonality was calculated as the square root of Simpson's diversity index over productive rearrangements. This is the immuneACCESS table as TCRdb keeps it, with only in-frame sequences that have V and J called. A part of the clones is gone; compared with another copy, unresolved V genes explain less than half, and the rest is unexplained. V and J calls and clone size are copied from that table; D and trimming were computed from the DNA. The sample table holds a few hundred thousand clones, of which about 90% were seen once. The top ten clonotypes cover around 2.1% of the sample.

The collaborating institutions used their own protocols to collect whole blood in K2EDTA tubes. For TCRbeta analysis, collaborators shipped samples as frozen whole blood, isolated PBMCs, or DNA extracted from either of those sample types. This specimen belongs to a study of blood T cell repertoires in COVID-19 (TCRdb year 2020). Background for the entire study: Collaborator samples came from the United States, Italy and Spain and covered acute and convalescent phases of COVID-19. The material from the prospective study consisted of cDNA or gDNA derived from T cells, B-cell-depleted T cells, or PBMCs. The dataset comprised deeply sampled blood TCRbeta repertoires from subjects exposed to, actively infected with, or recovered from COVID-19. The repertoires were released in a freely available public database intended as a resource for research on the immune response to SARS-CoV-2. The samples were drawn from two sources: the first 160 participants of the ongoing ImmuneRACE study, and over 1,000 subjects contributed by 6 global collaborators. Nearly every sample came with metadata listing a de-identified subject ID, COVID-19 status, age in years and sex. Where HLA class I and class II types were available, the types were taken from metadata supplied by the sample provider, not from assay-based typing. Overall study outcomes, separate from this receptor: Clinical and demographic metadata were provided uncurated, with the amount varying by source and participant.

Clipping removes 2 bases from V and 1 base from J, with 1 as the unmatched junction base count. Reading from cysteine to phenylalanine, the CDR3 counts 14 amino acids. The retained sequence is limited to the CDR3, 42 bases, with the frame set at the first base. The germline V gene provides CDR1 MNHEY and CDR2 SVGAGI. This TCR derives from a man younger than 35 with active or convalescent COVID-19. The chain is encoded by TRBV6-5 joined to TRBJ1-2, and TRBD1 aligns with 7 junction nucleotides. The sequenced sample was peripheral blood. Here is the DNA: TGTGCCAGCAGTTACAGGGGGCTTAACTATGGCTACACCTTC. Its translation reads: CASSYRGLNYGYTF.